The 26 T cell receptor beta chains reported below all come from one sample, sequenced in a study of blood T cell repertoires in COVID-19. Sequencing used immunoSEQ multiplex PCR; TCRdb keeps in-frame clones, though not all of them. The table records fewer than 350,000 clones, almost 90% of them present only once. Sequencing used PBMCs or T cells enriched from blood (not recorded which). Source of these receptors: a young woman with acute COVID-19.

V and J are TRBV5-1 and TRBJ2-7, with D possibly matching TRBD2 (5 bases). Trimming took off 3 bases at V and 3 bases at J, with 13 bases between the two ends. This CDR3 is built from 14 residues. Germline V gives CDR1 SGHRS, CDR2 YFSETQ. The CDR3 protein is CASSWGTGNYEQYF. The CDR3 nucleotides are TGCGCCAGCAGCTGGGGAACGGGAAACTACGAGCAGTACTTC.

This clone was seen a single time. The chain is built from TRBV12-5 and TRBJ1-4, with 7 bases matching TRBD1. V shed 0 bases and J 4 bases; nucleotides not matched to a gene: 5. This CDR3 has 16 amino acids. In germline, CDR1 is LGHNT, CDR2 FRNRAP. The CDR3 bases are TGTGCTAGTGGTTTGGTACTCGGACAGGATAATGAAAAACTGTTTTTT. Translating gives CASGLVLGQDNEKLFF.

This chain joins TRBV6-5 and TRBJ2-2, with D possibly matching TRBD2 (6 bases). Trimming stripped 1 base from V and 9 bases from J, with 15 bases between. The CDR3 totals 15 residues. Germline loops: CDR1 MNHEY, CDR2 SVGAGI. The CDR3 loop is CASSYLLSGVRELFF. CDR3 DNA: TGTGCCAGCAGTTACTTACTATCGGGGGTCCGGGAGCTGTTTTTT.

J is TRBJ2-6 and V is TRBV28; possibly TRBD1 for D (6 bases). The V gene's germline CDR1 is MDHEN and CDR2 SYDVKM. This CDR3 has 19 amino acids. Between the trimmed V and J ends, which lost 6 bases and 4 bases, there was a span of 25 bases. CDR3 in amino acids: CASREPQGTSLRGANVLTF. The CDR3 DNA reads as TGTGCCAGCAGGGAACCACAGGGAACCTCCCTGCGAGGGGCCAACGTCCTGACTTTC. Full variable domain (remainder filled in from reference TRBV28 and TRBJ2-6): DVKVTQSSRYLVKRTGEKVFLECVQDMDHENMFWYRQDPGLGLRLIYFSYDVKMKEKGDIPEGYSVSREKKERFSLILESASTNQTSMYLCASREPQGTSLRGANVLTFGAGSRLTVL.

The chain couples TRBV5-8 to TRBJ2-1; 13 bases are a match to TRBD2. Germline lookup yields CDR1 SGHTS and CDR2 YDEGEE. Germline trimming cut 4 bases from V and 9 bases from J; bases unmatched to any gene: 10. This CDR3 comprises 16 residues. The chain's CDR3 is CASSRRGLAGDSEQFF. The DNA for the CDR3 is TGTGCCAGCAGCCGCCGCGGACTAGCGGGAGATAGTGAGCAGTTCTTC.

This sequence joins TRBV3-1 (or the pseudogene TRBV3-2) and TRBJ2-7, with D hard to call. The CDR3 sequence is 12 residues long. Germline CDR1 LGHDT, CDR2 YNNKEL (reference sequence). With 1 base removed from V and 5 bases from J, the gap between germline ends came to 6 bases. CDR3 coding DNA: TGTGCCAGCAGCCAAGTATACAACGAGCAGTACTTC. It encodes CASSQVYNEQYF.

The rearrangement joins TRBV6-2 or TRBV6-3 to TRBJ1-5, with 7 positions matching TRBD1. This CDR3 spans 15 amino acids. Germline-derived CDR1 and CDR2 are MNHEY and SVGEGT. J gave up 0 bases and V 6 bases, and 5 bases lay outside the gene matches. The CDR3 DNA reads TGTGCCAGCAGCAGGGGACAGTCTAGCAATCAGCCCCAGCATTTT. It yields the protein CASSRGQSSNQPQHF.

This clone was counted a single time. The genes are TRBV10-3 and TRBJ1-3, with unresolved D. The V end lost 7 bases, the J end lost 0 bases, and 7 bases lay between the germline ends. This CDR3 comprises 13 residues. Germline CDR1 and CDR2: ENHRY and SYGVKD. Written as DNA, the CDR3 is TGTGCCATCACCGGGATCTCTGGAAACACCATATATTTT. This translates into CAITGISGNTIYF.

The J gene is TRBJ2-7, the V gene TRBV18, with TRBD2 matching over 11 bases. Germline values: CDR1 KGHSH, CDR2 LQKENI. V dropped 4 bases and J dropped 2; count of bases not matched to a gene: 4. The CDR3 runs to 15 residues. CDR3 protein: CASSLTSGGPYEQYF. The CDR3 DNA follows: TGTGCCAGCTCACTCACTAGCGGGGGACCCTACGAGCAGTACTTC.

V gene TRBV11-3 combines with J gene TRBJ2-7; D not resolved. The CDR3 contains 14 residues. V shed 2 bases and J shed 4 bases, with 12 bases lying between them. CDR1 is SGHNT, CDR2 YENEEA, per germline. The CDR3, as DNA: TGTGCCAGCAGCTTATCGACACTGGCGTACGAGCAGTACTTC. Its translation is CASSLSTLAYEQYF.

This rearrangement joins TRBV28 to TRBJ1-4; D is unclear. The V gene lost 6 bases and the J gene lost 0 bases, with 14 bases spanning the gap. This CDR3 region has 16 residues. Germline V gene lookup returns CDR1 MDHEN and CDR2 SYDVKM. The CDR3 loop reads CASSRSLVSTNEKLFF. The CDR3 DNA sequence: TGTGCCAGCAGCCGAAGCCTGGTTTCAACTAATGAAAAACTGTTTTTT.

This clone appeared a single time. The chain is built from TRBV30 and TRBJ1-5, with 7 nucleotides matching TRBD1. The germline gives CDR1 GTSNPN, CDR2 SVGIG (reference sequence). V shed 1 base, J shed 3 bases, and the junction held 6 bases outside the gene matches. This CDR3 is 15 amino acids long. CDR3 bases: TGTGCCTGGAGTGAGGGACAGAGAGTCAATCAGCCCCAGCATTTT. It encodes CAWSEGQRVNQPQHF.

The table lists this clone with a count of one. V gene TRBV12-3 or TRBV12-4 combines with J gene TRBJ1-2; D perhaps matches TRBD1 (5 bases). Trimming left V 6 bases short and J 4 bases short, with 12 bases between. CDR3 length: 13 amino acids. The CDR3 DNA reads TGTGCCAGCAGCGCCGGGACTGTCTATGGCTACACCTTC. Translation gives CASSAGTVYGYTF.

J is TRBJ2-1 and V is TRBV10-2; 16 positions match TRBD2. The ends lost 2 bases at V and 13 bases at J; junction bases unmatched: 5. CDR3 length: 15 residues. Germline-derived CDR1 and CDR2 are WSHSY and SAAADI. The CDR3 spells CASSEAGTSGRAQFF. CDR3 nucleotide sequence: TGCGCCAGCAGTGAGGCAGGGACTAGCGGGAGGGCCCAGTTCTTC.

The chain is built from TRBV7-2 and TRBJ2-6; D is possibly TRBD2 (5 bases). In germline, CDR1 is SGHTA, CDR2 FQGNSA. V lost 6 bases, J lost 2 bases, and 11 bases lay in between. The CDR3 is 15 amino acids. CDR3 coding DNA: TGTGCCAGCAGGATTAGGACTGCTGGGGCCAACGTCCTGACTTTC. Residues: CASRIRTAGANVLTF.

The chain carries TRBV19 and TRBJ1-5; TRBD1 matches at 10 bases. This CDR3 is built from 16 residues. Germline CDR1 is LNHDA and CDR2 is SQIVND (reference sequence). J gave up 5 bases and V 6 bases, and 10 bases lay outside the gene matches. In DNA, the CDR3 is TGTGCCAGTAGGCCGGGACAGGGGCGATCGGATCAGCCCCAGCATTTT. This encodes CASRPGQGRSDQPQHF.

V and J are TRBV2 and TRBJ2-7; 7 bases map to TRBD1. V shed 4 bases and J 2 bases; nucleotides not matched to a gene: 5. Germline CDR1 SNHLY, CDR2 FYNNEI. The CDR3 runs 14 residues. The CDR3 region is CASSASQGAYEQYF. The DNA of the CDR3 is TGTGCCAGCAGTGCTTCGCAGGGGGCCTACGAGCAGTACTTC.

As for this clone: Other nucleotide sequences from this sample produce the same CDR3. The rearrangement links TRBV12-3 or TRBV12-4 to TRBJ2-2, with a possible D match to TRBD2 (5 bases). CDR3 length: 13 amino acids. The germline V and J ends were trimmed by 3 bases and 4 bases, with 6 bases remaining between them. CDR3 DNA: TGTGCCAGCAGTTTTGGAGGCACCGGGGAGCTGTTTTTT. Encoded protein: CASSFGGTGELFF.

This clone was recorded once. The chain joins TRBV9 to TRBJ1-1; 7 nucleotides align to TRBD1. Germline loops: CDR1 SGDLS, CDR2 YYNGEE. Unmatched junction bases numbered 8, after V lost 3 bases and J lost 3 bases. The CDR3 consists of 15 residues. CDR3 bases: TGTGCCAGCAGCGGACACAGGGGTTCGGACACTGAAGCTTTCTTT. It codes for CASSGHRGSDTEAFF.

The V call is TRBV9, the J call TRBJ2-1; 7 bases align to TRBD2. V gave up 0 bases and J gave up 0 bases; unmatched junction bases: 3. Germline CDR1 reads SGDLS; CDR2 reads YYNGEE. The CDR3 extends over 16 amino acids. The CDR3 nucleotides are TGTGCCAGCAGCGTAGGTAGCGGGTACTCCTACAATGAGCAGTTCTTC. Translating gives CASSVGSGYSYNEQFF. Drawing the rest from reference TRBV9 and TRBJ2-1, the complete variable domain is DSGVTQTPKHLITATGQRVTLRCSPRSGDLSVYWYQQSLDQGLQFLIQYYNGEERAKGNILERFSAQQFPDLHSELNLSSLELGDSALYFCASSVGSGYSYNEQFFGPGTRLTVL.

DNA for the CDR3: TGTGCCACCAGCAGAGATAGTATAGCGTTGGACGAGCAGTACTTC. Protein: CATSRDSIALDEQYF. The chain carries TRBV15 and TRBJ2-7; D perhaps matches TRBD2 (5 bases). The CDR3 spans 15 residues. V was clipped by 0 bases and J by 5 bases, with 14 bases between them. Germline V lookup: CDR1 LNHNV, CDR2 YYDKDF (reference sequence).

About this clone itself: Other DNA sequences within the sample encode an identical CDR3. The V gene is TRBV5-1, the J gene TRBJ2-3; 8 bases are shared with TRBD1. CDR3 length: 16 residues. J gave up 0 bases and V 0 bases, and 3 bases lay outside the gene matches. Germline assignment: CDR1 SGHRS and CDR2 YFSETQ. The CDR3 coding sequence is TGCGCCAGCAGCTTGGGACAGGGGACTAGCACAGATACGCAGTATTTT. Protein: CASSLGQGTSTDTQYF.

This chain uses TRBV11-3 with TRBJ2-5, with 14 bases matching TRBD2. The CDR3 runs to 15 residues. Per germline, CDR1 SGHNT and CDR2 YENEEA. V lost 5 bases, J lost 5 bases, and 4 bases stayed unmatched. The CDR3 region has the DNA TGTGCCAGCAGCCAGGGACTAGCGGGAGTCGAGACCCAGTACTTC. Protein product: CASSQGLAGVETQYF.

A note on this clone: Other DNA variants within this sample encode the same CDR3. V is TRBV30 and J is TRBJ1-5; tentative D call: TRBD1 (5 bases). Trimming removed 0 bases at V and 5 bases at J, with 8 bases between. CDR1 is GTSNPN, CDR2 SVGIG, per germline (reference sequence). This CDR3 has 13 residues. CDR3 in DNA: TGTGCCTGGAGTGTTGGGGGGGATCAGCCCCAGCATTTT. It translates to CAWSVGGDQPQHF.

This chain joins TRBV4-1 and TRBJ2-1; 9 nucleotides align to TRBD2. V shed 0 bases, J shed 9 bases, and the junction held 9 bases outside the gene matches. The CDR3 spans 16 residues. Germline V gives CDR1 MGHRA, CDR2 YSYEKL. The CDR3 sequence: CASSQEGVAGVAEQFF. The CDR3 bases are TGCGCCAGCAGCCAAGAGGGGGTAGCGGGAGTGGCTGAGCAGTTCTTC.

The V and J genes are TRBV14 and TRBJ2-1; TRBD2 agrees at 8 bases. Germline CDR1 and CDR2: SGHDN and FVKESK. V lost 3 bases to trimming and J lost 10 bases; unmatched junction nucleotides: 11. This CDR3 spans 15 amino acids. Here the CDR3 reads CASSQPGLGPGEQFF. The CDR3 bases are TGTGCCAGCAGCCAGCCGGGACTAGGACCTGGAGAGCAGTTCTTC.